This T cell receptor beta chain stems from a study of CD4 and CD8 cells across lung adenocarcinoma regions. One entry per CDR3 protein, called by TCRdb with MiXCR from the PCR reads. Of 22,000 or so distinct CDR3 sequences detected, about 50% appear once; the ten largest clones hold under 35%. Germline CDR1 MRHNA, CDR2 SNTAGT. The CDR3 covers 15 residues. V was cut by 0 bases and J by 5 bases, with 10 bases left in between. The patients had localized lung adenocarcinoma, a non-small cell subtype. J is TRBJ2-2 and V is TRBV6-4, with D tentatively TRBD1 (5 bases). The source is a female donor with lung adenocarcinoma. The CD4 and CD8 labels of this study may be unreliable. The source material was CD8+ T cells from the center of a lung tumor. In DNA, the CDR3 is TGTGCCAGCAGTGACTCTCAGGGTTCGACCGGGGAGCTGTTTTTT. The encoded protein is CASSDSQGSTGELFF.